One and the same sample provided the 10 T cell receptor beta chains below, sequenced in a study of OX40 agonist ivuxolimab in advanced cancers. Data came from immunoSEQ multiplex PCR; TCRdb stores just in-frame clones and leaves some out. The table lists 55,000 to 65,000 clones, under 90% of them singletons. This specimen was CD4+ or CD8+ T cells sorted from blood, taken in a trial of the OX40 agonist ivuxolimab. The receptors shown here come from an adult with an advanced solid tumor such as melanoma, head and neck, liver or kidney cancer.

The CDR3 bases are TGCAGCGTTGTGCGCGGGAACTCCTACGAGCAGTACTTC. Its translation: CSVVRGNSYEQYF. This chain links TRBV29-1 with TRBJ2-7; a possible D gene is TRBD2 (6 bases). The germline V and J ends were trimmed by 4 bases and 0 bases, with 10 bases remaining between them. The length of the CDR3 is 13 residues. The germline gives CDR1 SQVTM, CDR2 ANQGSEA.

In DNA form, the CDR3 reads TGCGCCAGCACCGCGGGGGGGCTCGGCAAAAACATTCAGTACTTC. Protein sequence: CASTAGGLGKNIQYF. V is TRBV10-2 and J is TRBJ2-4, with 9 bases lining up with TRBD2. The germline CDR1 and CDR2 sequences are WSHSY and SAAADI. The CDR3 length is 15 residues. V trimming: 7 bases; J trimming: 3 bases; junction bases outside the gene matches: 7.

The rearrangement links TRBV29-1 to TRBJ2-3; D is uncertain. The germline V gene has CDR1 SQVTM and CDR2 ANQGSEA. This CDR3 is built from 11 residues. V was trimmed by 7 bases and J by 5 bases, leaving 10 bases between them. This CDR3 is CSAEVVDTQYF. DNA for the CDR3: TGCAGCGCCGAGGTGGTAGATACGCAGTATTTT.

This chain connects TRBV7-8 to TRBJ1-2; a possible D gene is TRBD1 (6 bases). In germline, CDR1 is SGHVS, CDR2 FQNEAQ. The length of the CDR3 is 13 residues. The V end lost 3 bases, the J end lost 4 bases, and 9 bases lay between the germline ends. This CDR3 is CASSLGGVYGYTF. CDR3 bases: TGTGCCAGCAGCTTGGGGGGCGTCTATGGCTACACCTTC. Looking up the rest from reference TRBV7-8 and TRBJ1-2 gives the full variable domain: GAGVSQSPRYKVAKRGQDVALRCDPISGHVSLFWYQQALGQGPEFLTYFQNEAQLDKSGLPSDRFFAERPEGSVSTLKIQRTQQEDSAVYLCASSLGGVYGYTFGSGTRLTVV.

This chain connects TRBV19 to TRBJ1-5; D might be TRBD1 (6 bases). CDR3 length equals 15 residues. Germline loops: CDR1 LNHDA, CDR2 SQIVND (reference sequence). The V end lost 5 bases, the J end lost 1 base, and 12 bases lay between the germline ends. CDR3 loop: CASSPSGQSNQPQHF. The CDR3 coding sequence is TGTGCCAGTAGTCCTAGCGGACAGAGCAATCAGCCCCAGCATTTT.

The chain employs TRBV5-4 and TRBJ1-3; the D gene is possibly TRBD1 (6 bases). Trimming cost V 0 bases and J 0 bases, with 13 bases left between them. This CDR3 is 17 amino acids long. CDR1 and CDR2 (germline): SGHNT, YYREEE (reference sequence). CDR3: CASSLGGQGSSGNTIYF. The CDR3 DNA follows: TGTGCCAGCAGCTTGGGGGGGCAGGGTAGCTCTGGAAACACCATATATTTT.

CDR3 loop: CASSGWTGQETQYF. CDR3 coding DNA: TGTGCCAGCAGTGGCTGGACAGGCCAAGAGACCCAGTACTTC. The chain employs TRBV28 and TRBJ2-5, with 7 bases lining up with TRBD1. The CDR3 consists of 14 residues. Germline V CDR1 and CDR2: MDHEN, SYDVKM. V gave up 5 bases and J gave up 1 base; unmatched junction bases: 4.

The CDR3 loop is CASSLARIHEQFF. The CDR3 nucleotides are TGTGCCAGCAGCTTGGCCAGGATCCATGAGCAGTTCTTC. The chain recombines TRBV5-4 with TRBJ2-1; D not resolved. The CDR3 consists of 13 residues. CDR1 is SGHNT and CDR2 is YYREEE in the germline V gene (reference sequence). V was clipped by 0 bases and J by 8 bases, with 9 bases between them.

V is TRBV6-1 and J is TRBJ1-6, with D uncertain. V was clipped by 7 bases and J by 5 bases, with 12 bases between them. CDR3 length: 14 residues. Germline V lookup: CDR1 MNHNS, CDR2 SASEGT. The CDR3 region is CASMELADNSPLHF. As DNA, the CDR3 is TGTGCCAGCATGGAATTAGCGGATAATTCACCCCTCCACTTT.

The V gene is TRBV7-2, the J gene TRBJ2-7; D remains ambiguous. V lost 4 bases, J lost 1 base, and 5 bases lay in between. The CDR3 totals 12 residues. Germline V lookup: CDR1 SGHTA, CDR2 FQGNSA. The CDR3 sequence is CASSSTSYEQYF. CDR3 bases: TGTGCCAGCAGCTCGACTTCCTACGAGCAGTACTTC.